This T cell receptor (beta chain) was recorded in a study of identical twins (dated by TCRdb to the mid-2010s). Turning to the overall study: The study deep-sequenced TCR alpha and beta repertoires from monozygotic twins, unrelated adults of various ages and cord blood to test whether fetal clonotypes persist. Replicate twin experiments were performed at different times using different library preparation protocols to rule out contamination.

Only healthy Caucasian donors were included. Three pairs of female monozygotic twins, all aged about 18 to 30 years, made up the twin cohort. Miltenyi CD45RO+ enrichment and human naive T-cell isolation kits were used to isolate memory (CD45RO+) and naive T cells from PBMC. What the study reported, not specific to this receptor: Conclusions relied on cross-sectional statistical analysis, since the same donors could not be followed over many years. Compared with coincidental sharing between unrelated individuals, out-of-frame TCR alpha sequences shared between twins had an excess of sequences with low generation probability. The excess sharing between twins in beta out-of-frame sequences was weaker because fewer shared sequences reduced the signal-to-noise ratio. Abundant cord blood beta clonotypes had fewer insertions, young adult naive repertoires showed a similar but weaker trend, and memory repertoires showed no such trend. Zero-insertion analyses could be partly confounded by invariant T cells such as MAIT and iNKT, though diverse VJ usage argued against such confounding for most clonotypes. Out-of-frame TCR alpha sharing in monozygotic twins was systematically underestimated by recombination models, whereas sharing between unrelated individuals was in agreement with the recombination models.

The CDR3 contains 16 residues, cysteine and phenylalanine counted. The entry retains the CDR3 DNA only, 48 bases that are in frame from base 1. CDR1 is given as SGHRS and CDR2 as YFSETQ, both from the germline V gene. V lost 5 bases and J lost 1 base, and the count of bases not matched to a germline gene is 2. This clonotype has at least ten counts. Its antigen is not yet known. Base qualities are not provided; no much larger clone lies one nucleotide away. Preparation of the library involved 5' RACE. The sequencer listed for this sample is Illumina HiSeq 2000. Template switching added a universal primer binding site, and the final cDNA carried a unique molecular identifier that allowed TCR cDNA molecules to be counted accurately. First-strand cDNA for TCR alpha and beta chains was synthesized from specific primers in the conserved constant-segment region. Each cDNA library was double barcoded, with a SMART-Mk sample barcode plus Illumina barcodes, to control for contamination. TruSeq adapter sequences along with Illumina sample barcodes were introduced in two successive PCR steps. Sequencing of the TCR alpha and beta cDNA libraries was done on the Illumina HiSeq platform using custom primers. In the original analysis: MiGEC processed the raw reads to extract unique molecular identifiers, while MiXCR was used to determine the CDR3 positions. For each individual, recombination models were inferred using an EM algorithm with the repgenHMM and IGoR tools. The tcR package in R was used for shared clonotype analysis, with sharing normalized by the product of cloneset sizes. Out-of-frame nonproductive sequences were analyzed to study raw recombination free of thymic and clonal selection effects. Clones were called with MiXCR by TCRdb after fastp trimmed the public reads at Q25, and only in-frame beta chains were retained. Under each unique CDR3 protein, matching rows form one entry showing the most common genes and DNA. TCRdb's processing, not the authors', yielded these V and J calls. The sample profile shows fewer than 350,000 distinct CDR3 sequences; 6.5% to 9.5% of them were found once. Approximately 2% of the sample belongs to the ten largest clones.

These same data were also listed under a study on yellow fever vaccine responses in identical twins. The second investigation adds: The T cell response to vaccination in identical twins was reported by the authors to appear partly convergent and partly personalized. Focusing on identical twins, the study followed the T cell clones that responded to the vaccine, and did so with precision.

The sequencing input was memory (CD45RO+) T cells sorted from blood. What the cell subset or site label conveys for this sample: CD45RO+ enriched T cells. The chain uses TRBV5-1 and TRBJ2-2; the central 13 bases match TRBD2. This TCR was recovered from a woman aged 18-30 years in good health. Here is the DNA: TGCGCCAGCAGTTGGACTAGCGGGGGGAACACCGGGGAGCTGTTTTTT. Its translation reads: CASSWTSGGNTGELFF.